This T cell receptor (beta chain) was recorded in a study of T cell responses to AZD1222 COVID-19 vaccine. Overall study results and limits: Distributed over spike, vaccine-associated CD4 TCRs predominated at 160-218 and 743-854. Repertoires were sampled only after the peak T cell response.

Generated by immunoSEQ multiplex PCR, the TCRdb table keeps only in-frame clones and is missing some. The sample carries more than 100,000 clones, roughly 85% recorded once. The germline gives CDR1 MNHEY, CDR2 SVGAGI. The V end was cut by 1 base, the J end by 0 bases, with 12 bases between. This CDR3 is 16 amino acids long. Of note for this clone: Its antigen is unknown.

The receptor was isolated from an adult in good health. Sequenced here: peripheral blood, sampled on day 0 of AZD1222 vaccination. The V call is TRBV6-5, the J call TRBJ1-2; tentatively, D is TRBD1 (5 bases). DNA of the CDR3: TGTGCCAGCAGTTACTTCTCGGGGGGAGCTAACTATGGCTACACCTTC. It yields the protein CASSYFSGGANYGYTF.